The 30 T cell receptor beta chains below all came from one sample that was sequenced in a study of PD-1 blockade in classical Hodgkin lymphoma. Profiled with immunoSEQ multiplex PCR; TCRdb holds only in-frame clones, not every one. The data show about 22,000 clones, about 90% seen once. Time point in this sample: newly diagnosed, previously untreated cHL patient sample. Magnetic negative selection purified CD4+ T cells from thawed PBMCs. Sequenced: CD4+ T cells from blood. The receptors derive from a human donor with classical Hodgkin lymphoma.

The V gene is TRBV11-2, the J gene TRBJ1-3; D is undetermined. Germline V gives CDR1 SGHAT, CDR2 FQNNGV. The V end was cut by 3 bases, the J end by 0 bases, with 12 bases between. This CDR3 has 16 amino acids. The CDR3: CASSFTGMSSGNTIYF. The CDR3 nucleotides read TGTGCCAGCAGCTTCACGGGTATGAGCTCTGGAAACACCATATATTTT.

This chain links TRBV5-4 with TRBJ1-3, with D unresolved. Trimming left V 4 bases short and J 0 bases short, with 11 bases between. CDR1 is SGHNT, CDR2 YYREEE, per germline (reference sequence). This CDR3 region has 15 residues. CDR3 DNA: TGTGCCAGCAGCCCGGACCCGGGCTCTGGAAACACCATATATTTT. This gives the protein CASSPDPGSGNTIYF.

V gene TRBV7-6 combines with J gene TRBJ2-5, with 10 bases aligning to TRBD2. This CDR3 is 15 amino acids long. V shed 7 bases and J 0 bases; nucleotides not matched to a gene: 5. Germline CDR1 and CDR2: SGHVS and FNYEAQ. CDR3 coding DNA: TGTGCCAGCACCCAAGCGGGGGGGTACCAAGAGACCCAGTACTTC. It yields the protein CASTQAGGYQETQYF.

With regard to this clone: The conserved closing phenylalanine or tryptophan is absent in this CDR3, likely reflecting a read error. The limits of the CDR3 on the DNA are not certain, so only TCRdb's listed CDR3 is given. J is TRBJ1-1 and V is TRBV6-1. CDR1 and CDR2 (germline): MNHNS, SASEGT. From its first to its last residue, the CDR3 has 13 amino acids. The CDR3 here is CASSWGGEPLINV.

The chain has TRBV4-3 and TRBJ1-6; perhaps TRBD1 as D (6 bases). The germline V and J ends were trimmed by 2 bases and 10 bases, with 15 bases remaining between them. This CDR3 has 15 amino acids. Germline CDR1 is LGHNA and CDR2 is YSLEER. The CDR3: CASSQTRRGESPLHF. CDR3 DNA sequence: TGCGCCAGCAGCCAAACCAGGAGGGGGGAATCACCCCTCCACTTT.

The chain carries TRBV28 and TRBJ2-1, with D possibly being TRBD1 or TRBD2 (5 bases each). V lost 7 bases, J lost 2 bases, and 18 bases lay in between. The CDR3 is made up of 16 amino acids. Germline V CDR1 and CDR2: MDHEN, SYDVKM. CDR3 sequence reads: CASTPGRGVTYNEQFF. CDR3 sequence (DNA): TGTGCCAGCACCCCCGGTCGAGGGGTAACCTACAATGAGCAGTTCTTC.

J is TRBJ2-7 and V is TRBV2, with a weak D call TRBD1 (5 bases). Per germline, CDR1 SNHLY and CDR2 FYNNEI. The CDR3 runs 14 residues. V was cut by 7 bases and J by 0 bases, with 13 bases left in between. CDR3 sequence (DNA): TGTGCCAGCATACGCCCAGGGAACTCCTACGAGCAGTACTTC. Translated: CASIRPGNSYEQYF.

The rearrangement uses TRBV7-8 and TRBJ1-4, with TRBD1 as a possible D gene (6 bases). Germline V CDR1 and CDR2: SGHVS, FQNEAQ. Deletions cut 5 bases from V and 4 bases from J, with 11 bases between. This CDR3 contains 14 residues. CDR3 residues: CASSLTGINEKLFF. The CDR3 DNA reads TGTGCCAGCAGCCTAACAGGGATTAATGAAAAACTGTTTTTT.

In its sample, this clone was seen a few times. The gene calls are TRBV5-1 and TRBJ1-6, with 10 bases lining up with TRBD1. With 4 bases clipped from V and 14 bases from J, the junction kept 9 bases outside the gene matches. There are 14 residues in the CDR3. The germline gives CDR1 SGHRS, CDR2 YFSETQ. CDR3: CASSPLGTGESLHF. The CDR3 nucleotides read TGCGCCAGCAGCCCCCTGGGGACAGGGGAATCCCTCCACTTT.

V gene TRBV18 combines with J gene TRBJ1-1; D not resolved. Germline assignment: CDR1 KGHSH and CDR2 LQKENI. This CDR3 region has 16 residues. V was cut by 3 bases and J by 0 bases, with 14 bases left in between. CDR3 protein: CASSPLAEELNTEAFF. In DNA, the CDR3 is TGTGCCAGCTCACCGCTGGCGGAGGAATTGAACACTGAAGCTTTCTTT.

The rearrangement joins TRBV19 to TRBJ2-5; the D gene is possibly TRBD1 (5 bases). Trimming left V 5 bases short and J 4 bases short, with 11 bases between. The CDR3 is 13 amino acids. The germline V gene encodes CDR1 LNHDA and CDR2 SQIVND (reference sequence). In DNA form, the CDR3 reads TGTGCCAGTAGTTCAGGGTTCCGAGAGACCCAGTACTTC. Translation gives CASSSGFRETQYF.

V gene TRBV28 combines with J gene TRBJ2-3; 8 bases line up with TRBD1. V trimming: 5 bases; J trimming: 2 bases; junction bases outside the gene matches: 12. Germline V lookup: CDR1 MDHEN, CDR2 SYDVKM. The CDR3 spans 17 residues. CDR3 sequence (DNA): TGTGCCAGCAGTCCCGAGACTGACAGGGGAATCACAGATACGCAGTATTTT. Its translation: CASSPETDRGITDTQYF.

The chain recombines TRBV21-1 with TRBJ2-5; the table's D gene call, TRBD2, was not cross checked with the DNA. TRBV21-1 is recorded as a pseudogene. The CDR3 sequence is 12 residues long. CDR3 amino acids: CASSKRIGTQYF. The CDR3 DNA reads as TGTGCCAGCAGCAAGAGGATTGGGACCCAGTACTTC.

V and J are TRBV7-2 and TRBJ2-1; the D is unclear. Germline CDR1 is SGHTA and CDR2 is FQGNSA. Trimming shortened V by 5 bases and J by 4 bases, and 6 bases separated the two germline ends. CDR3 length: 12 amino acids. The CDR3 here is CASSPHYNEQFF. As DNA, the CDR3 is TGTGCCAGCAGCCCCCATTACAATGAGCAGTTCTTC.

The chain couples TRBV9 to TRBJ2-4; D gene unclear. V lost 4 bases to trimming and J lost 1 base, with 15 bases between them. The CDR3 runs to 16 residues. CDR1 is SGDLS and CDR2 is YYNGEE in the germline V gene. CDR3 DNA: TGTGCCAGCAGCCCACCCATCGGGCAGGCCAAAAACATTCAGTACTTC. Residues: CASSPPIGQAKNIQYF. Combining the CDR3 with reference TRBV9 and TRBJ2-4 gives the whole variable domain DSGVTQTPKHLITATGQRVTLRCSPRSGDLSVYWYQQSLDQGLQFLIQYYNGEERAKGNILERFSAQQFPDLHSELNLSSLELGDSALYFCASSPPIGQAKNIQYFGAGTRLSVL.

DNA of the CDR3: TGTGCCAGCAGCTCGAGAACCGGACAGGGGGCAGGCACAGATACGCAGTATTTT. Amino acid sequence: CASSSRTGQGAGTDTQYF. This chain connects TRBV11-3 to TRBJ2-3, with 11 bases identical to TRBD1. The CDR3 has 18 residues. V gave up 4 bases and J gave up 1 base; unmatched junction bases: 10. CDR1 is SGHNT, CDR2 YENEEA, per germline.

J is TRBJ1-3 and V is TRBV2; TRBD1 aligns across 10 bases. From germline, CDR1 is SNHLY and CDR2 FYNNEI. The CDR3 is made up of 14 amino acids. Trimming took 7 bases from V and 2 from J; bases not matched to a gene: 2. The CDR3: CASMGTGAGNTIYF. DNA for the CDR3: TGTGCCAGCATGGGGACAGGGGCTGGAAACACCATATATTTT.

The rearrangement uses TRBV29-1 and TRBJ2-2; unclear D gene. The V end was cut by 5 bases, the J end by 2 bases, with 15 bases between. Germline V lookup: CDR1 SQVTM, CDR2 ANQGSEA. This CDR3 region has 15 residues. The CDR3 here is CSVRTAGLNTGELFF. The CDR3 bases are TGCAGCGTTCGCACAGCCGGTCTTAACACCGGGGAGCTGTTTTTT.

This chain links TRBV19 with TRBJ1-4, with D perhaps TRBD1 (5 bases). V was shortened by 6 bases and J by 0 bases, with 26 bases between the two germline ends. The germline CDR1 and CDR2 sequences are LNHDA and SQIVND (reference sequence). The CDR3 is 20 residues long. The DNA of the CDR3 is TGTGCCAGTAGCTCCCAGTACAGGCCGACCCAAGCTGCAACTAATGAAAAACTGTTTTTT. This encodes CASSSQYRPTQAATNEKLFF.

This clone was seen a single time. The CDR3 region is CASSLTGLFEKLFF. DNA of the CDR3: TGTGCCAGCAGTCTTACGGGCCTTTTTGAAAAACTGTTTTTT. This sequence joins TRBV5-6 and TRBJ1-4; D unresolved. From germline, CDR1 is SGHDT and CDR2 YYEEEE. V was pared by 5 bases and J by 7 bases, with 15 bases between. The CDR3 has 14 residues.

This chain connects TRBV6-1 to TRBJ1-2; TRBD1 is a possible D gene (5 bases). V shed 2 bases and J shed 3 bases, with 7 bases lying between them. The CDR3 covers 13 residues. The V gene's germline CDR1 is MNHNS and CDR2 SASEGT. The CDR3 protein is CASSERGDYGYTF. DNA of the CDR3: TGTGCCAGCAGTGAACGAGGGGACTATGGCTACACCTTC.

The CDR3 DNA reads as TGTGCCAGCAGCCCTGGACATTTCAACTCACCCCTCCACTTT. This translates into CASSPGHFNSPLHF. This rearrangement joins TRBV7-2 to TRBJ1-6; D perhaps matches TRBD1 (5 bases). The CDR3 is made up of 14 amino acids. Germline-derived CDR1 and CDR2 are SGHTA and FQGNSA. Trimming took off 5 bases at V and 10 bases at J, with 15 bases between the two ends.

The chain links TRBV5-4 to TRBJ2-5; D remains ambiguous. Trimming shortened V by 2 bases and J by 12 bases, and 23 bases separated the two germline ends. This CDR3 contains 15 residues. The germline gives CDR1 SGHNT, CDR2 YYREEE (reference sequence). The CDR3 coding sequence is TGTGCCAGCAGCTTAGGTAGTCCCTCTACAAGAATCGAGTACTTC. It yields the protein CASSLGSPSTRIEYF. The full variable domain, with the rest looked up from reference TRBV5-4 and TRBJ2-5, is ETGVTQSPTHLIKTRGQQVTLRCSSQSGHNTVSWYQQALGQGPQFIFQYYREEENGRGNFPPRFSGLQFPNYSSELNVNALELDDSALYLCASSLGSPSTRIEYFGPGTRLLVL.

This sequence joins TRBV7-9 and TRBJ2-5; D not certain. Germline V lookup: CDR1 SEHNR, CDR2 FQNEAQ (reference sequence). The V gene lost 7 bases and the J gene lost 4 bases, with 7 bases spanning the gap. CDR3 length: 11 residues. DNA of the CDR3: TGTGCCAGCAAGTTGGCAGAGACCCAGTACTTC. It yields the protein CASKLAETQYF.

The genes are TRBV4-3 and TRBJ2-7; a weak D match, TRBD1 (6 bases). Per germline, CDR1 LGHNA and CDR2 YSLEER. CDR3 length: 15 amino acids. Trimming took 4 bases from V and 7 from J, leaving 20 bases between them. The CDR3 DNA reads as TGCGCCAGCAGCCGGGTCTTTACAGGGTATCGGGAGCAGTACTTC. This sequence encodes CASSRVFTGYREQYF.

V is TRBV6-5 and J is TRBJ1-3; no clear D gene. Germline CDR1 is MNHEY and CDR2 is SVGAGI. V was trimmed by 2 bases and J by 4 bases, leaving 9 bases between them. There are 14 residues in the CDR3. CDR3 protein: CASSYRASGNTIYF. CDR3 nucleotide sequence: TGTGCCAGCAGTTACAGGGCTAGCGGAAACACCATATATTTT.

The chain recombines TRBV15 with TRBJ2-5, with a possible D match to TRBD1 (5 bases). CDR1 and CDR2 from the germline V gene are LNHNV and YYDKDF (reference sequence). The CDR3 has 14 residues. Trimming cost V 0 bases and J 4 bases, with 9 bases left between them. The CDR3: CATSRDKRGETQYF. CDR3 coding DNA: TGTGCCACCAGCAGAGATAAAAGGGGAGAGACCCAGTACTTC. The full variable domain, completed using reference TRBV15 and TRBJ2-5, is DAMVIQNPRYQVTQFGKPVTLSCSQTLNHNVMYWYQQKSSQAPKLLFHYYDKDFNNEADTPDNFQSRRPNTSFCFLDIRSPGLGDTAMYLCATSRDKRGETQYFGPGTRLLVL.

The chain recombines TRBV5-6 with TRBJ1-5; D perhaps matches TRBD1 (6 bases). The CDR3 has 14 residues. Per the germline V gene, CDR1 is SGHDT and CDR2 is YYEEEE. V was cut by 0 bases and J by 5 bases, with 9 bases left in between. CDR3 protein: CASSLAGAYQPQHF. The CDR3 DNA follows: TGTGCCAGCAGCTTGGCGGGGGCGTATCAGCCCCAGCATTTT. Based on the CDR3 plus reference TRBV5-6 and TRBJ1-5, the full variable domain is DAGVTQSPTHLIKTRGQQVTLRCSPKSGHDTVSWYQQALGQGPQFIFQYYEEEERQRGNFPDRFSGHQFPNYSSELNVNALLLGDSALYLCASSLAGAYQPQHFGDGTRLSIL.

The rearrangement uses TRBV6-1 and TRBJ1-2, with unresolved D. This CDR3 region has 15 residues. V shed 0 bases and J shed 3 bases, with 11 bases lying between them. CDR1 and CDR2 (germline): MNHNS, SASEGT. CDR3 in DNA: TGTGCCAGCAGTGAAGCGCGTGGTGCGGACTATGGCTACACCTTC. As protein: CASSEARGADYGYTF.

V is TRBV9 and J is TRBJ2-1, with 14 bases lining up with TRBD2. This CDR3 spans 19 amino acids. Trimming cost V 4 bases and J 5 bases; bases outside gene matches: 14. The germline gives CDR1 SGDLS, CDR2 YYNGEE. The CDR3 DNA is TGTGCCAGCAGCCCCAGACTAGCGGGGGGGCCCGGGAGGGACAATGAGCAGTTCTTC. Its translation is CASSPRLAGGPGRDNEQFF.